The following is a TCR beta chain sequence with its context. The data stem from a study of cytomegalovirus exposure and HLA in healthy donors. TCRdb's copy holds only in-frame clones and misses some; the assay was immunoSEQ multiplex PCR. The table has 140,000 or so clones, roughly 86% seen once; the top ten hold 4.5% to 5.5%. The CDR3 contains 14 residues. The germline V and J ends were trimmed by 8 bases and 4 bases, with 18 bases remaining between them. Germline V CDR1 and CDR2: GTSNPN, SVGIG (reference sequence). Sequences were obtained from PBMCs. The J gene is TRBJ1-3, the V gene TRBV30; D possibly corresponds to TRBD1 (5 bases). The TCR was taken from a man aged 18 to 35 in good health and CMV-seropositive. As DNA, the CDR3 is TGTGCCATACAAGGGGCGGCCCAGGGAAACACCATATATTTT. It encodes CAIQGAAQGNTIYF. Full variable domain (outside the CDR3, taken from reference TRBV30 and TRBJ1-3): SQTIHQWPATLVQPVGSPLSLECTVEGTSNPNLYWYRQAAGRGLQLLFYSVGIGQISSEVPQNLSASRPQDRQFILSSKKLLLSDSGFYLCAIQGAAQGNTIYFGEGSWLTVV.